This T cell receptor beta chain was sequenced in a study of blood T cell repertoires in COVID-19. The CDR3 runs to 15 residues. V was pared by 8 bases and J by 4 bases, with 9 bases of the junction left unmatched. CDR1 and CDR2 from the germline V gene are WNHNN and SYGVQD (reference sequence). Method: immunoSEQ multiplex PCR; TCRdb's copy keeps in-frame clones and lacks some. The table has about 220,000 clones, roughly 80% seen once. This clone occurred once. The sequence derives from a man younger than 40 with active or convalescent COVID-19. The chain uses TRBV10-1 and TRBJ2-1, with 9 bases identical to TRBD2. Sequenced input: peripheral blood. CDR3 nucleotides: TGCGCCAGCTCCTCCCGGCTAGCGGGATACAATGAGCAGTTCTTC. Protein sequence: CASSSRLAGYNEQFF.